This T cell receptor (beta chain) is from a study of yellow fever vaccine responses in identical twins. The V end lost 6 bases, the J end lost 5 bases, and 13 bases lay between the germline ends. CDR1 is ENHRY, CDR2 SYGVKD, per germline. The CDR3 covers 13 residues. Study-wide results and limits: Reports say the vaccine T cell response in twins looked partly convergent and partly personalized.

TCRdb processed the RT-PCR reads anew with MiXCR; each CDR3 protein has one entry. This table has some 5,400 distinct CDR3 sequences, around 86% appearing once. Note on this clonotype: The antigen is not known.

The sequence derives from a woman younger than 30 who received the yellow fever vaccine. The specimen comprised T cells from blood (PBMCs), unsorted or a sorted subset (not recorded which), sampled before or after yellow fever vaccination (not recorded which). The V and J genes are TRBV10-3 and TRBJ2-5, with D maybe TRBD2 (5 bases). The CDR3, as DNA: TGTGCCATCAGCACTGCGGGTTCCGAGACCCAGTACTTC. This codes for CAISTAGSETQYF.